This T cell receptor beta chain comes out of a study of metastatic and nonmetastatic thyroid tumors (dated by TCRdb to the early 2020s). For context, the study as a whole: The researchers compared repertoires between peripheral blood samples and tumor or nodule tissue samples from patients with malignant or benign thyroid disease. Study-wide findings and limitations: TCR beta diversity was reported as significantly higher in malignant tumors than in benign nodules, in both blood and tumor samples.

Before undergoing thyroid surgery, none of the patients had been given any kind of treatment. The study retrospectively analysed patient clinical samples collected from about 2012 to 2018 using T-cell receptor beta sequencing. Trimming takes 4 bases from V and 4 bases from J, and the germline ends sit 4 bases apart. The CDR3 contains 11 residues, cysteine and phenylalanine counted. Solely the CDR3 DNA is kept, with 33 bases framed from the first base. CDR1 and CDR2, looked up from the germline V gene (reference sequence), are LNHDA and SQIVND. The library was generated by PCR. Sequencer: Illumina HiSeq 4000. The TCR beta-chain CDR3 region of each patient was profiled by high-throughput sequencing. In the authors' own workflow: CDR3 differences across clinicopathological groups were used to build a classifier for discriminating distant-metastatic papillary thyroid cancer patients. Repertoire diversity was assessed with the Shannon index, and tumor-blood repertoire similarity with the Morisita-Horn index. TCRdb applied fastp at Q25 and MiXCR to the public reads, then kept only in-frame beta chains. The V and J calls follow TCRdb's processing rather than the paper's. Present in this sample are about 56,000 clones, less than 30% of which were seen just once. Roughly 15% of the sample is in the top ten clones.

On this clone itself: The specificity of this receptor is unknown. Nothing much larger sits one base from this clone, and base qualities are not available.

This clonotype originated in a female donor with papillary thyroid cancer or a benign thyroid nodule (not recorded which). Some clones in this sample may be carry-over from other donors' samples. Rearrangement joined TRBV19 to TRBJ1-1; the D gene lacks a confident call. The specimen was blood. The CDR3 reads as follows: CASSTATEAFF. DNA sequence: TGTGCCAGTAGTACCGCCACTGAAGCTTTCTTT.